This TCR beta chain is from a study of cytomegalovirus exposure and HLA in healthy donors. The PCR made use of 60 Vbeta and 13 Jbeta primers. Libraries were prepared by immunoSEQ multiplex PCR; TCRdb keeps only in-frame clonotypes and omits some of them. The table includes around 150,000 clones, about three quarters detected once. About this clone itself: The antigen remains unidentified.

These donors, healthy bone marrow donors, were studied. General study findings and limits: Rare sequences made up most TCRs, while some public TCRs were found in many donors. Researchers had no immune exposure information except CMV serostatus available.

Sequenced input: PBMCs. This sequence was found in a woman aged 25 to 45 in good health and CMV-seronegative.

The CDR3 nucleotides read TGTGCCACCTCCCGAGACAAAGGCAATCAGCCCCAGCATTTT. This gives the protein CATSRDKGNQPQHF. This chain uses TRBV2 with TRBJ1-5; D is undetermined. The germline V gene encodes CDR1 SNHLY and CDR2 FYNNEI. The CDR3 extends over 14 amino acids. V was clipped by 10 bases and J by 2 bases, with 15 bases between them. Looking up the rest from reference TRBV2 and TRBJ1-5 gives the full variable domain: EPEVTQTPSHQVTQMGQEVILRCVPISNHLYFYWYRQILGQKVEFLVSFYNNEISEKSEIFDDQFSVERPDGSNFTLKIRSTKLEDSAMYFCATSRDKGNQPQHFGDGTRLSIL.